Below are 21 T cell receptor beta chains sequenced from a single sample in a study of T cells expressing NK-cell markers. Each CDR3 protein gets one entry in TCRdb, which reprocessed the 5' RACE reads and gives no DNA. Its table records about 170,000 distinct CDR3 sequences. Sequenced: blood T cells: a sorted CD56 or NKG2C T cell subset, CD4+ or CD8+ T cells, or bulk PBMC T cells (not recorded which). These receptors all come from a man between 18 and 69 years old in good health.

The chain combines TRBV12-5 with TRBJ2-3. This CDR3 spans 13 amino acids. Germline CDR1 reads LGHNT; CDR2 reads FRNRAP. Here the CDR3 reads CASGLFSTDTQYF.

V is TRBV7-6 and J is TRBJ2-3; lacking DNA, the TRBD2 call made by TCRdb goes unchecked. The CDR3 is 16 amino acids. Germline CDR1 reads SGHVS; CDR2 reads FNYEAQ. The CDR3 sequence: CASSAGLAGSTDTQYF. Based on the CDR3 plus reference TRBV7-6 and TRBJ2-3, the full variable domain is GAGVSQSPRYKVTKRGQDVALRCDPISGHVSLYWYRQALGQGPEFLTYFNYEAQQDKSGLPNDRFSAERPEGSISTLTIQRTEQRDSAMYRCASSAGLAGSTDTQYFGPGTRLTVL.

The chain joins TRBV19 to TRBJ2-7; lacking DNA, the TRBD2 call made by TCRdb goes unchecked. Germline-derived CDR1 and CDR2 are LNHDA and SQIVND (reference sequence). The CDR3 runs to 14 residues. This chain's CDR3 is CASSMAGGPVEQYF.

The chain is built from TRBV20-1 and TRBJ2-5; without DNA, the TCRdb call of TRBD2 cannot be checked. This CDR3 spans 12 amino acids. Germline assignment: CDR1 DFQATT and CDR2 SNEGSKA (reference sequence). The CDR3 reads CSVTGEQETQYF.

The CDR3 loop is CASYFDGSSYNEQFF. The V gene is TRBV5-1, the J gene TRBJ2-1. The germline CDR1 and CDR2 sequences are SGHRS and YFSETQ. The CDR3 has 15 residues.

This chain connects TRBV27 to TRBJ2-5; TCRdb lists TRBD1, though no DNA is available to test this call. CDR3 size: 15 residues. Germline V gene lookup returns CDR1 MNHEY and CDR2 SMNVEV (reference sequence). The CDR3 reads CASSSPGQGEETQYF.

The chain's CDR3 is CASGPTTAGTDTQYF. V is TRBV27 and J is TRBJ2-3. CDR3 length equals 15 residues. Germline loops: CDR1 MNHEY, CDR2 SMNVEV (reference sequence).

The chain combines TRBV2 with TRBJ1-5; TCRdb names TRBD1, which stays unverified in the absence of DNA. The CDR3 has 14 residues. In germline, CDR1 is SNHLY, CDR2 FYNNEI. CDR3 in amino acids: CASSAGQGYQPQHF.

The chain employs TRBV7-9 and TRBJ2-5. The germline CDR1 and CDR2 sequences are SEHNR and FQNEAQ (reference sequence). This CDR3 has 13 residues. CDR3 protein: CASSFLGLETQYF.

The V and J genes are TRBV5-8 and TRBJ2-2; TCRdb picks TRBD1, but there is no DNA to check that call. The germline CDR1 and CDR2 sequences are SGHTS and YDEGEE. This CDR3 is 13 amino acids long. This CDR3 is CASWQGAVGELFF.

The J gene is TRBJ2-5, the V gene TRBV3-1. Germline loops: CDR1 LGHDT, CDR2 YNNKEL (reference sequence). There are 13 residues in the CDR3. The CDR3 region is CASNSWGIQTQYF.

This rearrangement joins TRBV5-4 to TRBJ2-7; TCRdb's D call of TRBD2 is untestable without DNA. The CDR3 covers 15 residues. Germline V CDR1 and CDR2: SGHNT, YYREEE (reference sequence). The CDR3 is CASSLGVRGGYEQYF.

The chain couples TRBV30 to TRBJ2-1; the D call from TCRdb, TRBD2, cannot be confirmed without DNA. This CDR3 comprises 15 residues. The germline V gene has CDR1 GTSNPN and CDR2 SVGIG (reference sequence). The CDR3 sequence is CAWSVASGGYNEQFF. The full variable domain, in which reference TRBV30 and TRBJ2-1 provide the parts outside the CDR3, is SQTIHQWPATLVQPVGSPLSLECTVEGTSNPNLYWYRQAAGRGLQLLFYSVGIGQISSEVPQNLSASRPQDRQFILSSKKLLLSDSGFYLCAWSVASGGYNEQFFGPGTRLTVL.

The J gene is TRBJ2-7, the V gene TRBV7-9; the D call of TRBD1 rests on TCRdb alone, since no DNA is present to check it. The V gene's germline CDR1 is SEHNR and CDR2 FQNEAQ (reference sequence). CDR3 length: 16 amino acids. The CDR3 loop reads CASSLVSPGSSYEQYF. Full variable domain (outside the CDR3, taken from reference TRBV7-9 and TRBJ2-7): DTGVSQNPRHKITKRGQNVTFRCDPISEHNRLYWYRQTLGQGPEFLTYFQNEAQLEKSRLLSDRFSAERPKGSFSTLEIQRTEQGDSAMYLCASSLVSPGSSYEQYFGPGTRLTVT.

The genes are TRBV3-1 and TRBJ2-1; the TCRdb call, TRBD2, lacks DNA for checking. CDR3 length: 17 residues. From germline, CDR1 is LGHDT and CDR2 YNNKEL (reference sequence). CDR3 region: CASSRWRLAGERDEQFF.

This chain connects TRBV4-1 to TRBJ1-2. This CDR3 is 14 amino acids long. The germline gives CDR1 MGHRA, CDR2 YSYEKL. The chain's CDR3 is CASSQDRIQYGYTF.

This sequence joins TRBV6-1 and TRBJ2-7; there is no DNA to check the TCRdb D call of TRBD1. The CDR3 consists of 14 residues. The germline gives CDR1 MNHNS, CDR2 SASEGT. CDR3: CASTGQGSSYEQYF.

V usage is TRBV10-3 and J usage is TRBJ2-7; TCRdb names TRBD1, which stays unverified in the absence of DNA. This CDR3 contains 17 residues. Germline-derived CDR1 and CDR2 are ENHRY and SYGVKD. CDR3 sequence: CAISDGTEFPYTYEQYF.

The chain recombines TRBV12-3 or TRBV12-4 with TRBJ1-2; with no DNA, the TCRdb D assignment of TRBD1 cannot be verified. The CDR3 extends over 13 amino acids. The CDR3: CASNLRGGYGYTF.

This chain's CDR3 is CASSIGFGLNNEQFF. The V and J genes are TRBV19 and TRBJ2-1. The V gene's germline CDR1 is LNHDA and CDR2 SQIVND (reference sequence). The CDR3 runs to 15 residues.

This chain connects TRBV2 to TRBJ2-7; the D gene TCRdb calls, TRBD2, cannot be checked with no DNA. The CDR3 extends over 15 amino acids. Germline V gives CDR1 SNHLY, CDR2 FYNNEI. CDR3 sequence reads: CASSEGSGGYVEQYF. The full variable domain, with the rest looked up from reference TRBV2 and TRBJ2-7, is EPEVTQTPSHQVTQMGQEVILRCVPISNHLYFYWYRQILGQKVEFLVSFYNNEISEKSEIFDDQFSVERPDGSNFTLKIRSTKLEDSAMYFCASSEGSGGYVEQYFGPGTRLTVT.